This T cell receptor beta chain was identified during a study of a mutant IDH1 vaccine in newly diagnosed glioma. Whole-study context: Eight vaccinations reached patients in weeks 1, 3, 5, 7, 11, 15, 19 and 23. Vaccines began 4-6 weeks after radiotherapy alone, or with temozolomide cycles. The treated group averaged about 41 years old and was about 60% male, roughly 38% female.

Sequencing used immunoSEQ multiplex PCR; TCRdb keeps in-frame clones, though not all of them. The sample yields about 36,000 clones, 80% seen once. Details on this clone: The antigen is unknown.

General study points: Alterations occurring in top peripheral T cell clonotypes seemed unrelated to pseudoprogression.

Described time point: week 11, during vaccination. Topical imiquimod was applied with each vaccine dose, which held 300 ug of mutant IDH1 20-mer peptide. Sequencing was performed on peripheral blood mononuclear cells (PBMCs), taken from a glioma patient whose treatment included an IDH1 peptide vaccine. This receptor was taken from a woman under 40 with glioma. Some clones in this sample may be carry-over from other donors' samples.

DNA of the CDR3: TGTGCCAGCAGCCAAGCGGCAGCCATCGAAGCTAACTATGGCTACACCTTC. It yields the protein CASSQAAAIEANYGYTF. This chain joins TRBV4-2 and TRBJ1-2; D is unclear. V lost 1 base and J 0 bases, leaving 15 bases between the germline ends. The germline CDR1 and CDR2 sequences are LGHNA and YNFKEQ. The CDR3 contains 17 residues.